One sample yielded the 5 T cell receptor beta chains listed below, sequenced in a study of cytomegalovirus exposure and HLA in healthy donors. The PCR ran on 60 Vbeta and 13 Jbeta primers. The protocol was immunoSEQ multiplex PCR, while the TCRdb copy is restricted to in-frame clones and leaves out a portion. Among some 120,000 clones listed, around 64% were seen once. Sequencing was done on a sample of PBMCs. The receptors stem from a man younger than 40 in good health and CMV-seropositive.

The gene calls are TRBV7-8 and TRBJ2-2, with D hard to call. Germline assignment: CDR1 SGHVS and CDR2 FQNEAQ. This CDR3 has 13 residues. The V gene lost 3 bases and the J gene lost 3 bases, with 5 bases spanning the gap. CDR3 DNA: TGTGCCAGCAGCTTTCATTACACCGGGGAGCTGTTTTTT. Translation: CASSFHYTGELFF. The full variable domain, with the rest looked up from reference TRBV7-8 and TRBJ2-2, is GAGVSQSPRYKVAKRGQDVALRCDPISGHVSLFWYQQALGQGPEFLTYFQNEAQLDKSGLPSDRFFAERPEGSVSTLKIQRTQQEDSAVYLCASSFHYTGELFFGEGSRLTVL.

The V gene is TRBV2, the J gene TRBJ2-1; D is perhaps TRBD2 (5 bases). The CDR3 runs 15 residues. V shed 3 bases and J shed 2 bases, with 11 bases lying between them. Germline V gene data show CDR1 as SNHLY and CDR2 as FYNNEI. The chain's CDR3 is CASSDPELAYNEQFF. The CDR3, as DNA: TGTGCCAGCAGTGACCCAGAACTAGCCTACAATGAGCAGTTCTTC.

This clone was counted a single time. The V call is TRBV5-1, the J call TRBJ2-3; 9 nucleotides line up with TRBD2. V shed 5 bases and J 2 bases; nucleotides not matched to a gene: 6. CDR3 length: 15 residues. CDR1 is SGHRS and CDR2 is YFSETQ in the germline V gene. The CDR3 DNA reads TGCGCCAGCAGTCTATCTAGCGGGACCACAGATACGCAGTATTTT. Translated: CASSLSSGTTDTQYF.

This clone was observed a few times. The CDR3 DNA reads TGTGCCAGCTCACCAACGGGGGACACTGAAGCTTTCTTT. Its protein is CASSPTGDTEAFF. The rearrangement links TRBV18 to TRBJ1-1; the D gene is possibly TRBD1 (5 bases). The CDR3 length is 13 residues. The germline V gene encodes CDR1 KGHSH and CDR2 LQKENI. The ends were cut back, 2 bases at V and 3 bases at J, with 7 bases in the middle.

This chain links TRBV27 with TRBJ1-1, with D possibly matching TRBD1 (5 bases). Trimming took 7 bases from V and 5 from J, leaving 11 bases between them. The CDR3 loop spans 12 amino acids. Germline assignment: CDR1 MNHEY and CDR2 SMNVEV (reference sequence). The CDR3 loop is CASTGPGTEAFF. The CDR3 DNA reads as TGTGCCAGCACGGGCCCAGGGACTGAAGCTTTCTTT.